This entry describes one T cell receptor beta chain. Its specificity is unknown. The entry originates in a study of beta chain features in type 1 diabetes. All of the isolated RNA was reverse transcribed, so expressed TCRB transcripts were sequenced. Generated by immunoSEQ multiplex PCR, the TCRdb table keeps only in-frame clones and is missing some. Here the sample spans 300,000 to 400,000 clones, 9.5% to 10% being singletons. Study-level results: Across all four CD4+ subsets, people with type 1 diabetes showed modestly shorter TCRB CDR3s.

Germline V CDR1 and CDR2: MGHRA, YSYEKL. The V and J ends lost 1 base and 0 bases respectively, with 16 bases between them. The CDR3 sequence is 19 residues long. Sequences were obtained from central memory CD4+ T cells from blood. The receptor was isolated from a man aged 30-40 years with type 1 diabetes. This chain joins TRBV4-1 and TRBJ2-6; D gene ambiguous. Here the CDR3 reads CASSQGLRNRGSGANVLTF. The CDR3 DNA reads as TGCGCCAGCAGCCAAGGGTTGCGTAACAGAGGCTCTGGGGCCAACGTCCTGACTTTC.